Sequencing of this TCR beta chain was carried out in a study of post-analysis software for immune sequencing data. Study overall: Relapsing-remitting, secondary progressive and progressive-relapsing forms of multiple sclerosis all featured among disease courses. Study results and limitations: Strong same-batch co-clustering of samples appeared with F measure clustering. Compared with controls, patients showed significantly lower normalized Chao1 diversity. Patients used roughly five TRBV segments, including TRBV5-6, TRBV5-1 and TRBV20-1, more often than controls.

Unique molecular identifiers featured in each of the TCR beta cDNA libraries. The source material, roughly 0.9 to 11 million T cells, gave rise to 510,000 or so cDNA molecules. A single record per CDR3 protein comes from TCRdb applying MiXCR to the PCR reads. The sample lists approximately 770,000 distinct CDR3 sequences, under 60% occurring once. The CDR3 length is 11 residues. The germline gives CDR1 MNHEY, CDR2 SVGAGI. This clonotype was seen a few times. Antigen unknown. This sequence was found in a girl aged 5 to 17 with multiple sclerosis. The rearrangement links TRBV6-5 to TRBJ2-5, with D perhaps matching TRBD1 (6 bases). The J call could be wrong; TRBJ2-7 is a better fit for the DNA end. Sequenced input: blood. The CDR3 region has the DNA TGTGCCAGCGGGCCAGGGGTCGAGCAGTACTTC. Residues: CASGPGVEQYF.